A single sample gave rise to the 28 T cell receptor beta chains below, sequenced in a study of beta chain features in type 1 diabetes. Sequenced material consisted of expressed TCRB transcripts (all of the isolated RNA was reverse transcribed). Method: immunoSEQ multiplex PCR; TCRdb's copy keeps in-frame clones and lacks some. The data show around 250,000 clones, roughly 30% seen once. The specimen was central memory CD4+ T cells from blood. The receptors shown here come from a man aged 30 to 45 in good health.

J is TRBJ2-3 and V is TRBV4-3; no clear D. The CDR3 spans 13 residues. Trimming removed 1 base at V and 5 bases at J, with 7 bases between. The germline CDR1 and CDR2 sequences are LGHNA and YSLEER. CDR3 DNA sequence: TGCGCCAGCAGCCAAGGTCGGGTAGATACGCAGTATTTT. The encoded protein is CASSQGRVDTQYF.

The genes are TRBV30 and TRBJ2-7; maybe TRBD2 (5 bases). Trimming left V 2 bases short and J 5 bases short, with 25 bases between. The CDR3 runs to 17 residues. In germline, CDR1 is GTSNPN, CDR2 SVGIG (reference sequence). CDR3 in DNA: TGTGCCTGGAGTCCGGAGGACCTCAGGCTCGGAGTTGACGAGCAGTACTTC. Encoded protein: CAWSPEDLRLGVDEQYF.

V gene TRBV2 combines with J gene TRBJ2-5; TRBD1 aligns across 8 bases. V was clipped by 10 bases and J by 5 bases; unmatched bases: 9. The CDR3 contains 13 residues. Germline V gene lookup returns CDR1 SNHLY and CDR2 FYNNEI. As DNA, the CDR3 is TGTGCCACCCAGACGGACAGGGTGGAGACCCAGTACTTC. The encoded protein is CATQTDRVETQYF.

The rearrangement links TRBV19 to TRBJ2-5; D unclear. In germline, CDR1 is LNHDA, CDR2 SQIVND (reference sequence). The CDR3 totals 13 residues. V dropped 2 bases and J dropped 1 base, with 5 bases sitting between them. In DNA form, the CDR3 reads TGTGCCAGTAGTATAACAGTCCAAGAGACCCAGTACTTC. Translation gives CASSITVQETQYF. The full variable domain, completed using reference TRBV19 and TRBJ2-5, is DGGITQSPKYLFRKEGQNVTLSCEQNLNHDAMYWYRQDPGQGLRLIYYSQIVNDFQKGDIAEGYSVSREKKESFPLTVTSAQKNPTAFYLCASSITVQETQYFGPGTRLLVL.

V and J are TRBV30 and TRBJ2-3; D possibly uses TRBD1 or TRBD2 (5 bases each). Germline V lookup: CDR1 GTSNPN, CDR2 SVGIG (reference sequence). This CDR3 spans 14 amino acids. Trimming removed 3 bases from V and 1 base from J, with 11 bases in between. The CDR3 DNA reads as TGTGCCTGGAGACTAGGGGTACGCACAGATACGCAGTATTTT. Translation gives CAWRLGVRTDTQYF. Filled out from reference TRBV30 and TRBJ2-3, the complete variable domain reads SQTIHQWPATLVQPVGSPLSLECTVEGTSNPNLYWYRQAAGRGLQLLFYSVGIGQISSEVPQNLSASRPQDRQFILSSKKLLLSDSGFYLCAWRLGVRTDTQYFGPGTRLTVL.

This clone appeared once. The CDR3 bases are TGTGCCAGCAGCTTTTCTAGCGGGGGGACCTACAATGAGCAGTTCTTC. Encoded protein: CASSFSSGGTYNEQFF. This rearrangement joins TRBV5-4 to TRBJ2-1, with 11 nucleotides matching TRBD2. Looked up from germline, CDR1 is SGHNT and CDR2 is YYREEE (reference sequence). Unmatched junction bases numbered 3, after V lost 2 bases and J lost 2 bases. The CDR3 contains 16 residues.

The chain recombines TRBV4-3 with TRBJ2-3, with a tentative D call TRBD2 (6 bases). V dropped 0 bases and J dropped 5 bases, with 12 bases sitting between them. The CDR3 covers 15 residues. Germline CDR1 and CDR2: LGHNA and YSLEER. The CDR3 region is CASSQDGGSGDTQYF. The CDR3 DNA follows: TGCGCCAGCAGCCAAGATGGGGGGAGTGGAGATACGCAGTATTTT.

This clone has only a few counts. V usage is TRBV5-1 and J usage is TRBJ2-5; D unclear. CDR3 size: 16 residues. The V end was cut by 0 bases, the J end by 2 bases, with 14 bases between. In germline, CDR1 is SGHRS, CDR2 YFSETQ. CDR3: CASSLDGLKIQETQYF. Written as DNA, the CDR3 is TGCGCCAGCAGCTTGGACGGGCTCAAGATTCAAGAGACCCAGTACTTC.

The chain's CDR3 is CATSRERGTVLYF. The CDR3, as DNA: TGTGCCACCAGCAGAGAGAGGGGGACAGTCTTGTATTTT. The chain combines TRBV15 with TRBJ1-3; 7 positions match TRBD1. Germline V lookup: CDR1 LNHNV, CDR2 YYDKDF (reference sequence). The CDR3 is 13 amino acids. J gave up 16 bases and V 0 bases, and 9 bases lay outside the gene matches.

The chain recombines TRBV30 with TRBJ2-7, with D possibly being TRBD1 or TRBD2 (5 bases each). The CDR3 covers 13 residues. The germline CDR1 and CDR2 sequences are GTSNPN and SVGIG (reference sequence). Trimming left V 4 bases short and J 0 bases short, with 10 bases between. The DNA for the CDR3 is TGTGCCTGGAACCGGGACGTCTCCTACGAGCAGTACTTC. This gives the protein CAWNRDVSYEQYF.

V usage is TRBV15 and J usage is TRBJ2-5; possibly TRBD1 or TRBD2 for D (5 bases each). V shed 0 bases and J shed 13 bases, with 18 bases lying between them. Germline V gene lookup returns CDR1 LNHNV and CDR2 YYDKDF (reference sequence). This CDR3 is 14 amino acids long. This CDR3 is CATSRDKSRDQRYF. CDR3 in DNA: TGTGCCACCAGCAGAGATAAGAGCCGGGACCAGCGGTACTTC.

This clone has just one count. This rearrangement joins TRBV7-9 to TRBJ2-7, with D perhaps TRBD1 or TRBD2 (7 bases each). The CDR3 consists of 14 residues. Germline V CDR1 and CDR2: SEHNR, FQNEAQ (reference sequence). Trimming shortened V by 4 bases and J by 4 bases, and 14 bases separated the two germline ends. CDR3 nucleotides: TGTGCCAGCAGCTCCCAGGGGGGGCTGTACGAGCAGTACTTC. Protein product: CASSSQGGLYEQYF.

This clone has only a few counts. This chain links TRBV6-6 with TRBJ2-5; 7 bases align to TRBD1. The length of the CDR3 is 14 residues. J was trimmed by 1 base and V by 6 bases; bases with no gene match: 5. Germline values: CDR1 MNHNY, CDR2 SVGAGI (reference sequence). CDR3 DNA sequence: TGTGCCAGCAGCCACACAGGGGCCCAAGAGACCCAGTACTTC. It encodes CASSHTGAQETQYF.

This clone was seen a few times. The DNA for the CDR3 is TGTGCCAGCAGCCCTATCCGGGGAGGTTTGGGTGAGCAGTACTTC. As protein: CASSPIRGGLGEQYF. This chain joins TRBV5-4 and TRBJ2-5; D is possibly TRBD2 (6 bases). There are 15 residues in the CDR3. CDR1 is SGHNT and CDR2 is YYREEE in the germline V gene (reference sequence). Trimming shortened V by 4 bases and J by 11 bases, and 24 bases separated the two germline ends.

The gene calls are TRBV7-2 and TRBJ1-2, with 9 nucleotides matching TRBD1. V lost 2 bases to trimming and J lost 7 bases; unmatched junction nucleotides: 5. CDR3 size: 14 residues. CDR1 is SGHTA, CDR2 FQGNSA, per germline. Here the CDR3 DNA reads TGTGCCAGCAGCTTACCACAGGGGGCGCGTGGCTACACCTTC. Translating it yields CASSLPQGARGYTF.

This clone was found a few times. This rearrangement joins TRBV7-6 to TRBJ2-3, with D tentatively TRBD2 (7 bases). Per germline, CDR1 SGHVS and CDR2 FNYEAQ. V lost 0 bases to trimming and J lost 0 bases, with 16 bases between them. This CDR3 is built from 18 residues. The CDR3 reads CASSLARGGGTSTDTQYF. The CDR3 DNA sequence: TGTGCCAGCAGCTTAGCGAGGGGGGGAGGTACGAGCACAGATACGCAGTATTTT.

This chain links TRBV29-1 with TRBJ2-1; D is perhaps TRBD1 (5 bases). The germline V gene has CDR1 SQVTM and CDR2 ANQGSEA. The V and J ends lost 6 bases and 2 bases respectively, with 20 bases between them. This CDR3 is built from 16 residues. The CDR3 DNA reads TGCAGCGTCGCCCTTCGACAGACGAAACCCTACAATGAGCAGTTCTTC. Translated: CSVALRQTKPYNEQFF.

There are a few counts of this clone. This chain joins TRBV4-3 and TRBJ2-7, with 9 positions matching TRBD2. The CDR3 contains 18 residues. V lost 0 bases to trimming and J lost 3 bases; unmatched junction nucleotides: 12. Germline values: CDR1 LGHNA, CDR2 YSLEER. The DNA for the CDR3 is TGCGCCAGCAGCCAAGATCTCAACCGGGCGGGAGGGTTCTACGAGCAGTACTTC. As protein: CASSQDLNRAGGFYEQYF.

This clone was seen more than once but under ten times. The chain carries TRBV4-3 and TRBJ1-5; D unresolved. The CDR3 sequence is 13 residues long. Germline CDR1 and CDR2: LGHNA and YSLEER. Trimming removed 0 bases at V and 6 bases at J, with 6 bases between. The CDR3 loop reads CASSQDEGQPQHF. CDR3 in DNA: TGCGCCAGCAGCCAAGACGAGGGTCAGCCCCAGCATTTT.

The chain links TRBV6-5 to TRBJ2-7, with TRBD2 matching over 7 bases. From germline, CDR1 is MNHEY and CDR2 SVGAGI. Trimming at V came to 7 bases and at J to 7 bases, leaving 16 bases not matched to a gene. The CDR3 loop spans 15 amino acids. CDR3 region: CASTKGWRESSEQYF. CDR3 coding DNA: TGTGCCAGCACTAAAGGGTGGCGGGAGTCGAGTGAGCAGTACTTC.

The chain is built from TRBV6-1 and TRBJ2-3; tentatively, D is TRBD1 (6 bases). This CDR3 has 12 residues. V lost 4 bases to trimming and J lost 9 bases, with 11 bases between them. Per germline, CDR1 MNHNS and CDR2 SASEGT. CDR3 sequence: CASSAQGKTQYF. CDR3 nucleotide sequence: TGTGCCAGCAGTGCCCAGGGGAAGACGCAGTATTTT.

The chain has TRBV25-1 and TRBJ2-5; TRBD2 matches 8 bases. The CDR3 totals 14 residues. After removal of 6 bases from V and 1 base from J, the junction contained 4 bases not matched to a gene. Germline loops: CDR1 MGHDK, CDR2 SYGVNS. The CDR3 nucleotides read TGTGCCAGCAGCCTCCGGGGGGGCCAAGAGACCCAGTACTTC. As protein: CASSLRGGQETQYF.

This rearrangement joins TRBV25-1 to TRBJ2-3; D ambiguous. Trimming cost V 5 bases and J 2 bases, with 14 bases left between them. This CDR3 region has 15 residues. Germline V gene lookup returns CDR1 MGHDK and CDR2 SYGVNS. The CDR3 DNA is TGTGCCAGCAGTACCTTCGGGCTCTTCACAGATACGCAGTATTTT. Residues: CASSTFGLFTDTQYF.

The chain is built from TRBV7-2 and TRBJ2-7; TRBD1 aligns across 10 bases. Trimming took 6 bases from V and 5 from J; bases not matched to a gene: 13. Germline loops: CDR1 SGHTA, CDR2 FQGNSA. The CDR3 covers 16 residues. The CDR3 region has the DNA TGTGCCAGCAGGACCGGGACAGGGGATTCCCTACACGAGCAGTACTTC. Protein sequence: CASRTGTGDSLHEQYF.

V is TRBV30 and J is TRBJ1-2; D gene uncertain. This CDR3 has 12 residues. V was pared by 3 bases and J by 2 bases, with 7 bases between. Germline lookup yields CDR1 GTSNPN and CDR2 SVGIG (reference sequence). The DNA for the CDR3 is TGTGCCTGGAGCAAGGAAAACTATGGCTACACCTTC. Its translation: CAWSKENYGYTF.

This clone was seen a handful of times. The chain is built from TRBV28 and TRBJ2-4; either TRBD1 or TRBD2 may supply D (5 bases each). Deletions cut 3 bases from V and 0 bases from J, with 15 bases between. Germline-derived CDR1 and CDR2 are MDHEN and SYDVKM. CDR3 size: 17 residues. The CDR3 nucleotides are TGTGCCAGCAGTTTGAGTACGGGGACGCTAGCCAAAAACATTCAGTACTTC. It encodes CASSLSTGTLAKNIQYF. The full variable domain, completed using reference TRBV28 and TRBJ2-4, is DVKVTQSSRYLVKRTGEKVFLECVQDMDHENMFWYRQDPGLGLRLIYFSYDVKMKEKGDIPEGYSVSREKKERFSLILESASTNQTSMYLCASSLSTGTLAKNIQYFGAGTRLSVL.

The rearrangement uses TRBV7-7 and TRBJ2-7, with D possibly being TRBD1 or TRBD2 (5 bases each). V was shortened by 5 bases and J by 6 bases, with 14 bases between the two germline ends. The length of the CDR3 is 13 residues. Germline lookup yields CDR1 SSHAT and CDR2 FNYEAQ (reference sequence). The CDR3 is CASSTRDGSEQYF. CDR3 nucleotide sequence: TGTGCCAGCAGCACCCGGGACGGATCCGAGCAGTACTTC. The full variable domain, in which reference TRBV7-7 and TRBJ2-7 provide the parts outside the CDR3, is GAGVSQSPRYKVTKRGQDVTLRCDPISSHATLYWYQQALGQGPEFLTYFNYEAQPDKSGLPSDRFSAERPEGSISTLTIQRTEQRDSAMYRCASSTRDGSEQYFGPGTRLTVT.

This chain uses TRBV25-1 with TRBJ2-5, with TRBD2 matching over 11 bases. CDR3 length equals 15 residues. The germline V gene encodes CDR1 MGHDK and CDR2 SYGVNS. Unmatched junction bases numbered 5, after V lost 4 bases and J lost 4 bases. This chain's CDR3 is CASSAVTSGAETQYF. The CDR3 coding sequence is TGTGCCAGCAGTGCTGTGACTAGCGGGGCAGAGACCCAGTACTTC.